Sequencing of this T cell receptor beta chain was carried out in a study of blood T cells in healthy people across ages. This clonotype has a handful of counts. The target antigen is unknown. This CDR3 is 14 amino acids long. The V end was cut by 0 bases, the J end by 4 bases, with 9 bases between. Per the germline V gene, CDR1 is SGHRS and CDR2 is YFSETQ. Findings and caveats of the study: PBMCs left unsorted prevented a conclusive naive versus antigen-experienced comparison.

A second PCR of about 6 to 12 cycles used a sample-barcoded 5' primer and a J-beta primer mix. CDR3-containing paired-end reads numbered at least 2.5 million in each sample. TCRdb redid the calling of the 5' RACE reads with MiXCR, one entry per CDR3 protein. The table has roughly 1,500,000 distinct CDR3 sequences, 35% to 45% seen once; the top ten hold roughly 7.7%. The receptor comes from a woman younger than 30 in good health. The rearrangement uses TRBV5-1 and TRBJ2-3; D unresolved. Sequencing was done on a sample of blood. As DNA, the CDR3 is TGCGCCAGCAGCTTGGGTGGAAACGCAGATACGCAGTATTTT. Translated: CASSLGGNADTQYF.